The clone carrying this T cell receptor (beta chain) was counted at least ten times. Its target is not known. RNA was extracted from bulk tissue without any cell sorting. The sample comes from a study of tumor and adjacent non-tumor tissue in lung cancer. On the study more broadly: The cohort had 12 adenocarcinoma, 2 squamous cell and 1 small cell patients. Aged about 30 to 76 years, patients included 10 men and 5 women with stage I to III disease.

A modified ARM-PCR protocol with three rounds of nested PCR amplified TCRbeta. TCRdb re-analysed the multiplex PCR reads in MiXCR, keeping a single row per CDR3 protein. The data contain around 66,000 distinct CDR3 sequences, more than 70% of them singletons. Germline values: CDR1 KGHDR, CDR2 SFDVKD. The CDR3 is 14 residues long. Between the trimmed V and J ends, which lost 0 bases and 7 bases, there was a span of 10 bases. The study's findings and limits: Top 100 clones took a larger repertoire share in normal lung. Shorter survival was associated with higher TCR diversity in tumors.

The chain has TRBV24-1 and TRBJ2-3; D is unresolved. The receptor's source is a man aged 55 to 70 with non-small cell lung cancer. The sequencing input was lung tumor tissue. The CDR3 protein is CATSDLPRTNTQYF. The DNA for the CDR3 is TGTGCCACCAGTGATTTGCCCAGAACTAATACGCAGTATTTT.